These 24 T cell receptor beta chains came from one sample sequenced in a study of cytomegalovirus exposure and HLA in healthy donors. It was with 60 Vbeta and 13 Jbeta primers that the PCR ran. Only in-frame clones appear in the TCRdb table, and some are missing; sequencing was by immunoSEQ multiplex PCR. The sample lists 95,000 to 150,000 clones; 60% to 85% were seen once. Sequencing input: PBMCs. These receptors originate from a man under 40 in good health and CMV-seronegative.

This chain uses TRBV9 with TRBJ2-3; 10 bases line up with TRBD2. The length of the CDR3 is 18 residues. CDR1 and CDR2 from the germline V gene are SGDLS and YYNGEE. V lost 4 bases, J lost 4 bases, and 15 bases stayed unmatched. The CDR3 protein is CASSPQRLAGVLADTQYF. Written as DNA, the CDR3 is TGTGCCAGCAGCCCTCAAAGGCTAGCGGGAGTTCTGGCAGATACGCAGTATTTT.

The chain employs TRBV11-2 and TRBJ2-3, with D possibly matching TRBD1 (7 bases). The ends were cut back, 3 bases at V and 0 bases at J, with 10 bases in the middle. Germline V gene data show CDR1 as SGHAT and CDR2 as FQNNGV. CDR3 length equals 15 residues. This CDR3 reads CASSFRGTSTDTQYF. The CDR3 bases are TGTGCCAGCAGCTTCAGGGGGACTAGCACAGATACGCAGTATTTT.

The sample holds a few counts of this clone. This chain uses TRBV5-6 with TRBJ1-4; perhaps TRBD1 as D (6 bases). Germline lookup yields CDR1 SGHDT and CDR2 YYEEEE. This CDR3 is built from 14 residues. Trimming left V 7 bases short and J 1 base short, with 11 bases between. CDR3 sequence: CASAWGLTNEKLFF. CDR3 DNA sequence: TGTGCCAGCGCCTGGGGGCTAACTAATGAAAAACTGTTTTTT.

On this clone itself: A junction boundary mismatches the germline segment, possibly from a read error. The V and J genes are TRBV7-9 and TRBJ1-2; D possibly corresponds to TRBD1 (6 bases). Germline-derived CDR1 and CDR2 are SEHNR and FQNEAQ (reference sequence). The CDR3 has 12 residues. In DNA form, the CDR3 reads TGTTCCAGCAGCTTAGGACAGTCTAGCTACACCTTC. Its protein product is CSSSLGQSSYTF.

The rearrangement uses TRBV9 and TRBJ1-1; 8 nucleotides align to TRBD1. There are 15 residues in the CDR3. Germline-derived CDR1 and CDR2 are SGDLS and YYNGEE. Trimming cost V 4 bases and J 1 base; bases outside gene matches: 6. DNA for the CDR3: TGTGCCAGCAGCCCATCGGACAGGGAGAACACTGAAGCTTTCTTT. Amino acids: CASSPSDRENTEAFF.

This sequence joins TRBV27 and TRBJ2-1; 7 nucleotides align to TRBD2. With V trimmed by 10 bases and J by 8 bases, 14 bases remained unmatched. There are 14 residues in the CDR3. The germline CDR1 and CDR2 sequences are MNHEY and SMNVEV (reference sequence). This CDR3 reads CATRGETSLHEQFF. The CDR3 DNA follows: TGTGCCACTAGAGGTGAGACTAGCTTACATGAGCAGTTCTTC.

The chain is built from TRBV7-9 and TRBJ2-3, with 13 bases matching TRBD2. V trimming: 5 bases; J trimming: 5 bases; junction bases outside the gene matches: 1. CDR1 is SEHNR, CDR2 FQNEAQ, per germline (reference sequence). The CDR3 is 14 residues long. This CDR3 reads CASSTSGRVDTQYF. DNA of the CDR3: TGTGCCAGCAGCACTAGCGGGAGGGTAGATACGCAGTATTTT.

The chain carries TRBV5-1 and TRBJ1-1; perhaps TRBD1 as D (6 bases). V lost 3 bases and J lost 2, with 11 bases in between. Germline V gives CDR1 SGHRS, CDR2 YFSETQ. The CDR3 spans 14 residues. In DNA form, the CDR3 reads TGCGCCAGCAGCTCGGACAGATTAAACACTGAAGCTTTCTTT. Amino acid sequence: CASSSDRLNTEAFF.

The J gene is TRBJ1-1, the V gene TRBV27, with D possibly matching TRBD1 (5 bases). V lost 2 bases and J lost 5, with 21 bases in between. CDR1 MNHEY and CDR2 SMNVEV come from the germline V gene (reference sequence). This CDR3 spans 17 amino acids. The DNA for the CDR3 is TGTGCCAGCAGTTTAAACCTTCTGCGGGACGAAGGGACTGAAGCTTTCTTT. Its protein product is CASSLNLLRDEGTEAFF.

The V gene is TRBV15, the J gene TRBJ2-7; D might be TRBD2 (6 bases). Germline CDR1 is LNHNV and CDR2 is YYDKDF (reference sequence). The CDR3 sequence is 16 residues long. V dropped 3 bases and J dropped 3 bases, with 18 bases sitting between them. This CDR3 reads CATSRALASGDYEQYF. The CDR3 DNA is TGTGCCACCAGCAGGGCCCTAGCGTCGGGGGACTACGAGCAGTACTTC.

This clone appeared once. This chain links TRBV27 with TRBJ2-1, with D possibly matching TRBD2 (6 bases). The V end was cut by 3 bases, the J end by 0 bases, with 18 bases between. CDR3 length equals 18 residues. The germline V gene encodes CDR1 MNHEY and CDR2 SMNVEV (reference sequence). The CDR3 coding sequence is TGTGCCAGCAGTTTTCAGGTTTGGGCCGGGAGCTCCTACAATGAGCAGTTCTTC. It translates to CASSFQVWAGSSYNEQFF.

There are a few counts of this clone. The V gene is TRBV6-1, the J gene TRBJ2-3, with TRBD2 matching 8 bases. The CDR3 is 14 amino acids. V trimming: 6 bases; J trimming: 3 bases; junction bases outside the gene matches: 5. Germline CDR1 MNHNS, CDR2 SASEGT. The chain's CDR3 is CASRDIAGTDTQYF. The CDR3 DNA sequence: TGTGCCAGCAGGGATATAGCGGGGACAGATACGCAGTATTTT.

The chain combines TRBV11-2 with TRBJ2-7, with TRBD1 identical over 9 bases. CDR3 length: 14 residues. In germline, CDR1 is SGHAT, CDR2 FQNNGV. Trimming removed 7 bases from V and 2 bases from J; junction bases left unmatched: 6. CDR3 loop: CASNHGTGTYEQYF. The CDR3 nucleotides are TGTGCCAGCAATCACGGGACAGGGACCTACGAGCAGTACTTC.

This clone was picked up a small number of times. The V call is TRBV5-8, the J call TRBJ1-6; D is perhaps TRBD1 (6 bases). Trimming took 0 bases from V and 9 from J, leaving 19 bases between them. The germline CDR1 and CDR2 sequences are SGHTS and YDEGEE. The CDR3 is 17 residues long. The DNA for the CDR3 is TGTGCCAGCAGCTTGGCCGCGCGAGGGGGTCAGGGTTCACCCCTCCACTTT. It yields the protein CASSLAARGGQGSPLHF.

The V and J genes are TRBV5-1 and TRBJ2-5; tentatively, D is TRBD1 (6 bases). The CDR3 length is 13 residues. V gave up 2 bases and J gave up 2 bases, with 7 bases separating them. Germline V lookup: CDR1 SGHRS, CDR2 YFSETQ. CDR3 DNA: TGCGCCAGCAGCTTTCAGGGGCAAGAGACCCAGTACTTC. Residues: CASSFQGQETQYF.

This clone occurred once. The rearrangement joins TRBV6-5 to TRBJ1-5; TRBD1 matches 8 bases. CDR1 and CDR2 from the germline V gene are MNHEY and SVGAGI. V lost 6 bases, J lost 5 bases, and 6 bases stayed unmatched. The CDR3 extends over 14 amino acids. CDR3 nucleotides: TGTGCCAGCAGCTACGACAGGGGTGATCAGCCCCAGCATTTT. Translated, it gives CASSYDRGDQPQHF.

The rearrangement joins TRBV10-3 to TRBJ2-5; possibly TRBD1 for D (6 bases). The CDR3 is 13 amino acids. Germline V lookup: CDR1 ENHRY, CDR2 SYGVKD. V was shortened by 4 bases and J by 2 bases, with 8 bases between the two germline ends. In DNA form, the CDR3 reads TGTGCCATCAGTGCCAGGGGACAAGAGACCCAGTACTTC. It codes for CAISARGQETQYF.

CDR3 bases: TGTGCCAGCAGTGAACGGGGGGGGAGCACTGAAGCTTTCTTT. It codes for CASSERGGSTEAFF. The chain couples TRBV6-1 to TRBJ1-1; a weak D match, TRBD1 (5 bases). V was trimmed by 2 bases and J by 4 bases, leaving 11 bases between them. Germline CDR1 is MNHNS and CDR2 is SASEGT. CDR3 length equals 14 residues.

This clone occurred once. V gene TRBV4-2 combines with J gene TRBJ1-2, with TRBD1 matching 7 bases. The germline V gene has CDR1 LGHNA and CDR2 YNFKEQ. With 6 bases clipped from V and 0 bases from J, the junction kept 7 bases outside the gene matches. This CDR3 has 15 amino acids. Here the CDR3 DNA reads TGTGCCAGCAGGGGACAGAGCAATTCTAACTATGGCTACACCTTC. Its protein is CASRGQSNSNYGYTF.

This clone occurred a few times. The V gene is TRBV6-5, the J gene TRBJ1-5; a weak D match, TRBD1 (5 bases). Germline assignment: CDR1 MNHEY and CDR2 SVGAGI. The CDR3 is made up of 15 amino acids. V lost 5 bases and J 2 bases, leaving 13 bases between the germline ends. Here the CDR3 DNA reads TGTGCCAGCAGTCCTTCAGACAGCCGCAATCAGCCCCAGCATTTT. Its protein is CASSPSDSRNQPQHF.

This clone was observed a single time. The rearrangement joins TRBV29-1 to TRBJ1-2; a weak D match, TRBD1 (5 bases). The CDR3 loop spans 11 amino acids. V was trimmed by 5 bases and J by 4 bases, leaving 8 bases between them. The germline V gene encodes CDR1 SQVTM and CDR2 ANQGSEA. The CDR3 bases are TGCAGCGTTACCGGGGGCTATGGCTACACCTTC. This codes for CSVTGGYGYTF.

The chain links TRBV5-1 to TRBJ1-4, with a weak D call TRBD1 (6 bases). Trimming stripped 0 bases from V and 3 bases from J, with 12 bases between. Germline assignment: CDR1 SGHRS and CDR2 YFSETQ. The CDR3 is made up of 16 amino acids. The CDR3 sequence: CASSLALDSPNEKLFF. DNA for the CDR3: TGCGCCAGCAGCTTGGCCCTGGACAGTCCTAATGAAAAACTGTTTTTT.

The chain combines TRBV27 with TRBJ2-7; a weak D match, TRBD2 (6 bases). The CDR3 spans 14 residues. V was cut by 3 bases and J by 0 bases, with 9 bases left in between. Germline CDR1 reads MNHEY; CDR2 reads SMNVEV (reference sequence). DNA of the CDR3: TGTGCCAGCAGTTTTGCGGGAAACTCCTACGAGCAGTACTTC. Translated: CASSFAGNSYEQYF.

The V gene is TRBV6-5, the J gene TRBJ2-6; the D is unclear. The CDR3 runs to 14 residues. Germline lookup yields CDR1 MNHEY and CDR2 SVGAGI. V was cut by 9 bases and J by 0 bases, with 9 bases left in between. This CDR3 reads CASTTNSGANVLTF. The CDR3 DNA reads TGTGCCAGTACTACCAACTCTGGGGCCAACGTCCTGACTTTC.